Ten or more counts support the clone carrying this T cell receptor (beta chain). TCRdb re-called the RACE reads with MiXCR, one entry per CDR3 protein. Among 60,000 to 65,000 distinct CDR3 sequences listed, about 11% were seen once. This sample was included in a study of human T cells and chemical hapten exposure. Indicated time point: patch test 3, about 24 weeks after DPC sensitization. Treatment: therapeutic diphenylcyclopropenone sensitization with weekly scalp DPC. V lost 6 bases and J lost 4, with 19 bases in between. This CDR3 spans 16 amino acids. Germline V gene data show CDR1 as MNHEY and CDR2 as SVGEGT.

This chain uses TRBV6-2 or TRBV6-3 with TRBJ1-5; a weak D match, TRBD1 (5 bases). The sequenced sample was whole blood, obtained in connection with sensitization to the hapten diphenylcyclopropenone (DPC). The clonotype comes from a woman in her thirties with alopecia areata. Some clones in this sample may be carry-over from other donors' samples. CDR3 region: CASREGSHLLNQPQHF. DNA for the CDR3: TGTGCCAGCAGGGAGGGGTCGCACCTCCTTAATCAGCCCCAGCATTTT.